This TCR beta chain was found in a study of T cells in localized non-small cell lung cancer. Study-wide results and caveats: Clonality peaked in uninvolved adjacent lung rather than tumor.

Germline lookup yields CDR1 SGHTA and CDR2 FQGNSA. CDR3 size: 11 residues. Trimming stripped 5 bases from V and 4 bases from J, with 6 bases between. Assay used: immunoSEQ multiplex PCR; TCRdb lists only in-frame clones, some missing. The sample lists nearly 25,000 clones, approximately 86% occurring once. A remark on this clone: The antigen remains unidentified.

The clonotype originates from a male donor aged 60 or older with stage II squamous cell lung carcinoma. The starting material was peripheral blood, obtained before any cancer treatment. The V gene is TRBV7-2, the J gene TRBJ2-7; no reliable D call. CDR3 sequence: CASSIGYEQYF. CDR3 in DNA: TGTGCCAGCAGCATCGGGTACGAGCAGTACTTC.